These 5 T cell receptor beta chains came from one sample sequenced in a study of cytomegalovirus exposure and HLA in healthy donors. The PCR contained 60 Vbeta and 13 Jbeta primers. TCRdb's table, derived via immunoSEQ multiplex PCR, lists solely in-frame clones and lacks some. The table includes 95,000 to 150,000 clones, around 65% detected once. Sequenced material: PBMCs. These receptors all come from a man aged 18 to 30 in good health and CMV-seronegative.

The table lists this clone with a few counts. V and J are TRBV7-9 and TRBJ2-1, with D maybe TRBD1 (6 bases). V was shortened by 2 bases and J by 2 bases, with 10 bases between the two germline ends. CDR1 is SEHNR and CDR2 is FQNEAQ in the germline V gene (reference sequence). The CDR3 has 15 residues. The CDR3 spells CASSLKQGAYNEQFF. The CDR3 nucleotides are TGTGCCAGCAGCTTAAAACAGGGAGCCTACAATGAGCAGTTCTTC.

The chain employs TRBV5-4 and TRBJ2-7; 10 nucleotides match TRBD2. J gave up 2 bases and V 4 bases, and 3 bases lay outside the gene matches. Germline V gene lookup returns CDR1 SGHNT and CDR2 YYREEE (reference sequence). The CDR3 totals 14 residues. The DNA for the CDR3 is TGTGCCAGCAGCCCTAGCGGGAGAACCTACGAGCAGTACTTC. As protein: CASSPSGRTYEQYF.

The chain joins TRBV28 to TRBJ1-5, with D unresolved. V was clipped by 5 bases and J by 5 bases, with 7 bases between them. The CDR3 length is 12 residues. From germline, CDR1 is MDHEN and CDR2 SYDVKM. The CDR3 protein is CASSIRDQPQHF. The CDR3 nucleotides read TGTGCCAGCAGTATCCGGGATCAGCCCCAGCATTTT. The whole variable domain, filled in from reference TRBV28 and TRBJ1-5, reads DVKVTQSSRYLVKRTGEKVFLECVQDMDHENMFWYRQDPGLGLRLIYFSYDVKMKEKGDIPEGYSVSREKKERFSLILESASTNQTSMYLCASSIRDQPQHFGDGTRLSIL.

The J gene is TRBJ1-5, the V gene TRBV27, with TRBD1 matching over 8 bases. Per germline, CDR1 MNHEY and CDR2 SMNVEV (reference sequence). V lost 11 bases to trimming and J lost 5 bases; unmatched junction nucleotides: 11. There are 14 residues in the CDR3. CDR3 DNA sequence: TGTGCCTCCCAGGGGGCAGGGGTCCATCAGCCCCAGCATTTT. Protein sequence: CASQGAGVHQPQHF.

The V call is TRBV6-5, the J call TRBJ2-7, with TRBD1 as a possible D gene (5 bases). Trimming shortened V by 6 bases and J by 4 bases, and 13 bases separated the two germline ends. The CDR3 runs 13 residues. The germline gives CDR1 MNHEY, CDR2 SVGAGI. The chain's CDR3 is CASRNRWSYEQYF. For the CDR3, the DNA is TGTGCCAGCAGGAACAGGTGGTCGTACGAGCAGTACTTC.